These 27 T cell receptor beta chains came from one sample sequenced in a study of cytomegalovirus exposure and HLA in healthy donors. The primer mix had 60 Vbeta and 13 Jbeta primers. Clones were read by immunoSEQ multiplex PCR, and TCRdb kept only the in-frame ones, dropping some. The sample yields 150,000 to 200,000 clones, about four fifths seen once. Specimen: PBMCs. These receptor sequences come from a woman aged 45-60 years in good health and CMV-seronegative.

The rearrangement joins TRBV28 to TRBJ2-5, with D perhaps TRBD2 (7 bases). V was pared by 10 bases and J by 5 bases, with 17 bases between. Germline lookup yields CDR1 MDHEN and CDR2 SYDVKM. This CDR3 spans 13 amino acids. The CDR3 spells CATREGGRETQYF. CDR3 sequence (DNA): TGTGCCACAAGGGAGGGGGGAAGGGAGACCCAGTACTTC.

This clone occurred once. The genes are TRBV5-6 and TRBJ2-7; possible D gene TRBD1, 6 bases. V lost 7 bases to trimming and J lost 2 bases, with 10 bases between them. Per the germline V gene, CDR1 is SGHDT and CDR2 is YYEEEE. This CDR3 region has 12 residues. The CDR3 nucleotides read TGTGCCAGCGGGACACAGACCTACGAGCAGTACTTC. It specifies CASGTQTYEQYF.

The chain has TRBV6-5 and TRBJ1-2, with D uncertain. Germline CDR1 and CDR2: MNHEY and SVGAGI. The CDR3 contains 13 residues. The ends were cut back, 0 bases at V and 2 bases at J, with 4 bases in the middle. The CDR3 is CASSYSANYGYTF. CDR3 nucleotide sequence: TGTGCCAGCAGTTACTCAGCCAACTATGGCTACACCTTC.

This chain uses TRBV2 with TRBJ1-1; TRBD1 matches 7 bases. V was pared by 6 bases and J by 6 bases, with 10 bases of the junction left unmatched. Germline CDR1 reads SNHLY; CDR2 reads FYNNEI. There are 14 residues in the CDR3. The CDR3 loop is CASRGTERSAEAFF. The CDR3, as DNA: TGTGCCAGCAGGGGGACAGAGCGGAGCGCTGAAGCTTTCTTT.

V gene TRBV5-6 combines with J gene TRBJ1-6; D gene unclear. The CDR3 sequence is 13 residues long. Germline lookup yields CDR1 SGHDT and CDR2 YYEEEE. Trimming removed 4 bases at V and 8 bases at J, with 10 bases between. The CDR3 loop reads CASSPTRDSPLHF. In DNA form, the CDR3 reads TGTGCCAGCAGCCCCACTAGGGATTCACCCCTCCACTTT.

This chain uses TRBV2 with TRBJ2-4; 10 bases agree with TRBD2. CDR3 length: 18 residues. Germline values: CDR1 SNHLY, CDR2 FYNNEI. Unmatched junction bases numbered 10, after V lost 5 bases and J lost 0 bases. CDR3 sequence: CASSSKRGGHLAKNIQYF. The DNA of the CDR3 is TGTGCCAGCAGTTCAAAGCGGGGGGGTCACCTAGCCAAAAACATTCAGTACTTC.

J is TRBJ1-1 and V is TRBV6-5, with 7 nucleotides matching TRBD1. Unmatched junction bases numbered 10, after V lost 10 bases and J lost 2 bases. Germline V gene lookup returns CDR1 MNHEY and CDR2 SVGAGI. The CDR3 is 14 amino acids. CDR3 nucleotide sequence: TGTGCCACCTGGGACAGTCGTTACAACACTGAAGCTTTCTTT. Translation: CATWDSRYNTEAFF.

The chain couples TRBV4-2 to TRBJ2-7; 14 positions match TRBD2. J gave up 0 bases and V 4 bases, and 8 bases lay outside the gene matches. CDR1 is LGHNA, CDR2 YNFKEQ, per germline. The CDR3 loop spans 18 amino acids. For the CDR3, the DNA is TGTGCCAGCAGCCGTGGGACTAGCGGGAGCTCCTTCTCCTACGAGCAGTACTTC. It specifies CASSRGTSGSSFSYEQYF.

The rearrangement joins TRBV5-6 to TRBJ2-7, with D possibly being TRBD1 (6 bases). Germline V lookup: CDR1 SGHDT, CDR2 YYEEEE. V was cut by 3 bases and J by 9 bases, with 16 bases left in between. The CDR3 is 13 residues long. The CDR3 DNA sequence: TGTGCCAGCAGCTCAACAGGGCCGTATCGGCAGTACTTC. Translated: CASSSTGPYRQYF. Full variable domain (remainder filled in from reference TRBV5-6 and TRBJ2-7): DAGVTQSPTHLIKTRGQQVTLRCSPKSGHDTVSWYQQALGQGPQFIFQYYEEEERQRGNFPDRFSGHQFPNYSSELNVNALLLGDSALYLCASSSTGPYRQYFGPGTRLTVT.

This chain connects TRBV4-3 to TRBJ1-5, with D unresolved. The germline V and J ends were trimmed by 0 bases and 7 bases, with 13 bases remaining between them. The germline V gene has CDR1 LGHNA and CDR2 YSLEER. The CDR3 sequence is 15 residues long. This chain's CDR3 is CASSQDLAGRQPQHF. CDR3 nucleotides: TGCGCCAGCAGCCAAGATCTAGCAGGACGGCAGCCCCAGCATTTT.

The chain has TRBV7-9 and TRBJ2-3; 7 nucleotides align to TRBD2. This CDR3 contains 17 residues. The germline V gene encodes CDR1 SEHNR and CDR2 FQNEAQ (reference sequence). Trimming cost V 1 base and J 2 bases; bases outside gene matches: 9. The CDR3: CASSLGGGADLTDTQYF. CDR3 bases: TGTGCCAGCAGCTTAGGCGGGGGAGCCGACCTCACAGATACGCAGTATTTT.

The chain combines TRBV5-6 with TRBJ2-1, with D perhaps matching TRBD2 (5 bases). The CDR3 sequence is 15 residues long. The V gene lost 4 bases and the J gene lost 0 bases, with 11 bases spanning the gap. Looked up from germline, CDR1 is SGHDT and CDR2 is YYEEEE. The CDR3 loop is CASSRPGSSYNEQFF. The CDR3 DNA is TGTGCCAGCAGCCGACCGGGGAGCTCCTACAATGAGCAGTTCTTC.

Concerning this clone itself: One end of the junction does not line up with germline, which may come from a read error. This sequence joins TRBV7-9 and TRBJ2-7, with D tentatively TRBD1 (6 bases). The CDR3 consists of 14 residues. Germline V gene data show CDR1 as SEHNR and CDR2 as FQNEAQ (reference sequence). CDR3: CSSSPWGLRYEQYF. CDR3 bases: TGTTCCAGCAGTCCCTGGGGGCTCCGCTACGAGCAGTACTTC.

The chain couples TRBV14 to TRBJ1-4, with 7 positions matching TRBD1. This CDR3 contains 15 residues. Germline trimming cut 5 bases from V and 8 bases from J; bases unmatched to any gene: 11. Germline V gene data show CDR1 as SGHDN and CDR2 as FVKESK. CDR3 sequence: CASSKNDRVREKLFF. Here the CDR3 DNA reads TGTGCCAGCAGCAAGAACGACAGGGTACGAGAAAAACTGTTTTTT.

This chain uses TRBV7-8 with TRBJ2-3; TRBD2 aligns across 11 bases. CDR1 is SGHVS and CDR2 is FQNEAQ in the germline V gene. The V and J ends lost 5 bases and 0 bases, in that order; junction bases with no gene match: 4. The CDR3 is made up of 16 amino acids. The CDR3 loop is CASSRPSGRSTDTQYF. DNA for the CDR3: TGTGCCAGCAGCAGGCCTAGCGGGAGGAGCACAGATACGCAGTATTTT.

This chain uses TRBV4-3 with TRBJ1-3; D is undetermined. The CDR3 contains 19 residues. Trimming pared 0 bases from V and 1 base from J, leaving 19 bases between. CDR1 and CDR2 (germline): LGHNA, YSLEER. CDR3 nucleotide sequence: TGCGCCAGCAGCCAAGATTATGGAGCCAAGAAAGGATCTGGAAACACCATATATTTT. Its translation is CASSQDYGAKKGSGNTIYF.

The chain carries TRBV5-6 and TRBJ1-2; D is perhaps TRBD1 (5 bases). Per the germline V gene, CDR1 is SGHDT and CDR2 is YYEEEE. The CDR3 runs to 15 residues. V gave up 6 bases and J gave up 2 bases, with 17 bases separating them. The CDR3 bases are TGTGCCAGCACCCCCCCTGGGGGGGTGAACTATGGCTACACCTTC. This codes for CASTPPGGVNYGYTF.

This clone appeared a few times. The chain employs TRBV6-1 and TRBJ1-5, with TRBD1 matching over 7 bases. The CDR3 contains 16 residues. Per germline, CDR1 MNHNS and CDR2 SASEGT. V was clipped by 4 bases and J by 2 bases; unmatched bases: 8. CDR3 in amino acids: CASSAGTATRNQPQHF. CDR3 nucleotides: TGTGCCAGCAGTGCCGGGACAGCGACACGCAATCAGCCCCAGCATTTT.

This chain connects TRBV10-2 to TRBJ2-6, with a tentative D call TRBD1 (5 bases). V dropped 3 bases and J dropped 1 base, with 7 bases sitting between them. From germline, CDR1 is WSHSY and CDR2 SAAADI. This CDR3 has 15 residues. CDR3: CASSDRASGANVLTF. DNA for the CDR3: TGCGCCAGCAGTGACAGGGCTTCTGGGGCCAACGTCCTGACTTTC.

J is TRBJ1-5 and V is TRBV28; possibly TRBD1 for D (5 bases). The CDR3 is 14 amino acids. Germline V lookup: CDR1 MDHEN, CDR2 SYDVKM. Trimming removed 3 bases from V and 4 bases from J, with 10 bases in between. The chain's CDR3 is CASSFLQVNQPQHF. The CDR3 nucleotides are TGTGCCAGCAGTTTCCTACAGGTAAATCAGCCCCAGCATTTT.

This clone was seen a handful of times. V and J are TRBV5-1 and TRBJ1-1; unclear D gene. The CDR3 contains 13 residues. Germline assignment: CDR1 SGHRS and CDR2 YFSETQ. V gave up 2 bases and J gave up 2 bases, with 7 bases separating them. The CDR3 region is CASSLEGNTEAFF. DNA for the CDR3: TGCGCCAGCAGCTTAGAGGGAAACACTGAAGCTTTCTTT.

This clone has a single count. The CDR3 loop reads CASSLGQGYEQYF. CDR3 sequence (DNA): TGTGCCAGCAGTCTGGGACAGGGCTACGAGCAGTACTTC. The V call is TRBV6-4, the J call TRBJ2-7; 9 bases are a match to TRBD1. The CDR3 runs 13 residues. Germline lookup yields CDR1 MRHNA and CDR2 SNTAGT. V lost 5 bases to trimming and J lost 3 bases; unmatched junction nucleotides: 2.

The chain has TRBV6-5 and TRBJ2-1, with 9 bases lining up with TRBD1. CDR3 length equals 14 residues. The germline gives CDR1 MNHEY, CDR2 SVGAGI. The V and J ends lost 6 bases and 3 bases, in that order; junction bases with no gene match: 3. CDR3 DNA sequence: TGTGCCAGCAGAGACAGGGGGATCTACAATGAGCAGTTCTTC. Translation gives CASRDRGIYNEQFF.

V usage is TRBV28 and J usage is TRBJ2-2, with D tentatively TRBD2 (6 bases). Germline lookup yields CDR1 MDHEN and CDR2 SYDVKM. The CDR3 has 11 amino acids. Trimming cost V 10 bases and J 6 bases, with 9 bases left between them. CDR3 region: CATTSPGELFF. The CDR3 nucleotides read TGTGCCACCACTAGCCCCGGGGAGCTGTTTTTT.

The V gene is TRBV28, the J gene TRBJ2-1, with 11 nucleotides matching TRBD2. The CDR3 sequence is 15 residues long. Per germline, CDR1 MDHEN and CDR2 SYDVKM. Trimming removed 3 bases from V and 5 bases from J; junction bases left unmatched: 3. Written as DNA, the CDR3 is TGTGCCAGCAGTTTTATAGCGGGAGGGCACAATGAGCAGTTCTTC. This sequence encodes CASSFIAGGHNEQFF.

The chain combines TRBV5-1 with TRBJ2-7, with 8 bases lining up with TRBD2. CDR1 and CDR2 from the germline V gene are SGHRS and YFSETQ. This CDR3 contains 13 residues. The junction had 4 bases not matched to a gene; V was cut back by 1 base and J by 7 bases. The CDR3 DNA is TGCGCCAGCAGCTTGTCCACTAGCGGAGAGCAGTACTTC. Translating it yields CASSLSTSGEQYF. The full variable domain, in which reference TRBV5-1 and TRBJ2-7 provide the parts outside the CDR3, is KAGVTQTPRYLIKTRGQQVTLSCSPISGHRSVSWYQQTPGQGLQFLFEYFSETQRNKGNFPGRFSGRQFSNSRSEMNVSTLELGDSALYLCASSLSTSGEQYFGPGTRLTVT.

The chain recombines TRBV4-3 with TRBJ2-1; unclear D gene. Deletions cut 1 base from V and 12 bases from J, with 7 bases between. CDR1 is LGHNA, CDR2 YSLEER, per germline. The CDR3 length is 11 residues. The CDR3 region is CASSQGLLQFF. For the CDR3, the DNA is TGCGCCAGCAGCCAAGGGCTTCTGCAGTTCTTC.